This T cell receptor (beta chain) appears in the sequencing data of a study of blood T cells in healthy people across ages. Overall study findings and caveats: Roughly linear age-related decline in beta diversity appeared, significant by age around 38. A strong correlation was found between TCR beta diversity and the percentage of naive T cells.

Peripheral blood samples of 7.5 to 10 milliliters were drawn from each donor. On this clonotype itself: Antigen: not known.

The CDR3 consists of 16 residues. Per the germline V gene, CDR1 is DFQATT and CDR2 is SNEGSKA (reference sequence). V was trimmed by 2 bases and J by 10 bases, leaving 24 bases between them. It was with a sample-barcoded 5' primer and a J-beta primer mix that a second PCR of roughly 7 to 12 cycles was run. Per sample, CDR3-containing paired-end reads numbered at least 3 million. TCRdb reanalysed the 5' RACE reads using MiXCR and keeps one entry per CDR3 protein. The sample lists around 400,000 distinct CDR3 sequences; roughly half were seen once. The J gene is TRBJ2-1, the V gene TRBV20-1; weak D call: TRBD2 (5 bases). This receptor was identified in a man aged 55 to 70 in good health. The sequencing sample was made of blood. The CDR3 spells CSARSSARELRAEQFF. CDR3 DNA: TGCAGTGCTAGATCCTCAGCACGGGAATTACGGGCGGAGCAGTTCTTC.